This T cell receptor beta chain was found in a study of shared clonotypes between healthy human individuals. The deep-level immunoSEQ assay was used. Using immunoSEQ multiplex PCR, the repertoire was profiled, and TCRdb retains in-frame clones only, with some absent. The data contain under 2.5 million clones, 92% of them singletons. The study separated CD4+ cells into CD45RA+ naive and CD45RA-negative memory subsets. Trimming stripped 3 bases from V and 10 bases from J, with 6 bases between. The CDR3 has 10 amino acids. CDR1 and CDR2 (germline): SNHLY, FYNNEI. Study-wide findings and caveats: Relative to clonotypes present in all four donors, those not shared had lower generation probabilities. Among the subsets, naive ones generally showed larger estimated richness than memory ones.

About this clone itself: Its antigen is not known.

The sample consisted of naive CD4+ T cells from PBMCs. The subset here: CD45RA+ positively selected. This receptor was taken from a man aged 18 to 29 in good health. Some clones in this sample may be carry-over from other donors' samples. The chain recombines TRBV2 with TRBJ2-5; D is perhaps TRBD1 or TRBD2 (5 bases each). The CDR3 sequence: CASSDGGQYF. DNA of the CDR3: TGTGCCAGCAGTGATGGGGGCCAGTACTTC.